There are a few counts of the clone carrying this T cell receptor beta chain. What it recognizes is unknown. The PCR had 60 Vbeta and 13 Jbeta primers. Generated by immunoSEQ multiplex PCR, the TCRdb table keeps only in-frame clones and is missing some. The table records over 150,000 clones, around 77% of them present only once. This record comes from a study of cytomegalovirus exposure and HLA in healthy donors. Study-wide points: Several top significant clusters appeared, in a later analysis, to be linked to common viral pathogens.

The sequence was obtained from a woman in her twenties or thirties in good health and CMV-seronegative. The source material was PBMCs.

The CDR3 DNA reads TGTGCCAGCAGCGTGGGGACTAGCGGGGCCCCTCCCGCGCAGTATTTT. Translated, it gives CASSVGTSGAPPAQYF. The rearrangement links TRBV9 to TRBJ2-3; 13 bases are a match to TRBD2. The CDR3 runs to 16 residues. Trimming removed 2 bases from V and 10 bases from J; junction bases left unmatched: 10. Germline V gives CDR1 SGDLS, CDR2 YYNGEE. Full variable domain (rest looked up from reference TRBV9 and TRBJ2-3): DSGVTQTPKHLITATGQRVTLRCSPRSGDLSVYWYQQSLDQGLQFLIQYYNGEERAKGNILERFSAQQFPDLHSELNLSSLELGDSALYFCASSVGTSGAPPAQYFGPGTRLTVL.